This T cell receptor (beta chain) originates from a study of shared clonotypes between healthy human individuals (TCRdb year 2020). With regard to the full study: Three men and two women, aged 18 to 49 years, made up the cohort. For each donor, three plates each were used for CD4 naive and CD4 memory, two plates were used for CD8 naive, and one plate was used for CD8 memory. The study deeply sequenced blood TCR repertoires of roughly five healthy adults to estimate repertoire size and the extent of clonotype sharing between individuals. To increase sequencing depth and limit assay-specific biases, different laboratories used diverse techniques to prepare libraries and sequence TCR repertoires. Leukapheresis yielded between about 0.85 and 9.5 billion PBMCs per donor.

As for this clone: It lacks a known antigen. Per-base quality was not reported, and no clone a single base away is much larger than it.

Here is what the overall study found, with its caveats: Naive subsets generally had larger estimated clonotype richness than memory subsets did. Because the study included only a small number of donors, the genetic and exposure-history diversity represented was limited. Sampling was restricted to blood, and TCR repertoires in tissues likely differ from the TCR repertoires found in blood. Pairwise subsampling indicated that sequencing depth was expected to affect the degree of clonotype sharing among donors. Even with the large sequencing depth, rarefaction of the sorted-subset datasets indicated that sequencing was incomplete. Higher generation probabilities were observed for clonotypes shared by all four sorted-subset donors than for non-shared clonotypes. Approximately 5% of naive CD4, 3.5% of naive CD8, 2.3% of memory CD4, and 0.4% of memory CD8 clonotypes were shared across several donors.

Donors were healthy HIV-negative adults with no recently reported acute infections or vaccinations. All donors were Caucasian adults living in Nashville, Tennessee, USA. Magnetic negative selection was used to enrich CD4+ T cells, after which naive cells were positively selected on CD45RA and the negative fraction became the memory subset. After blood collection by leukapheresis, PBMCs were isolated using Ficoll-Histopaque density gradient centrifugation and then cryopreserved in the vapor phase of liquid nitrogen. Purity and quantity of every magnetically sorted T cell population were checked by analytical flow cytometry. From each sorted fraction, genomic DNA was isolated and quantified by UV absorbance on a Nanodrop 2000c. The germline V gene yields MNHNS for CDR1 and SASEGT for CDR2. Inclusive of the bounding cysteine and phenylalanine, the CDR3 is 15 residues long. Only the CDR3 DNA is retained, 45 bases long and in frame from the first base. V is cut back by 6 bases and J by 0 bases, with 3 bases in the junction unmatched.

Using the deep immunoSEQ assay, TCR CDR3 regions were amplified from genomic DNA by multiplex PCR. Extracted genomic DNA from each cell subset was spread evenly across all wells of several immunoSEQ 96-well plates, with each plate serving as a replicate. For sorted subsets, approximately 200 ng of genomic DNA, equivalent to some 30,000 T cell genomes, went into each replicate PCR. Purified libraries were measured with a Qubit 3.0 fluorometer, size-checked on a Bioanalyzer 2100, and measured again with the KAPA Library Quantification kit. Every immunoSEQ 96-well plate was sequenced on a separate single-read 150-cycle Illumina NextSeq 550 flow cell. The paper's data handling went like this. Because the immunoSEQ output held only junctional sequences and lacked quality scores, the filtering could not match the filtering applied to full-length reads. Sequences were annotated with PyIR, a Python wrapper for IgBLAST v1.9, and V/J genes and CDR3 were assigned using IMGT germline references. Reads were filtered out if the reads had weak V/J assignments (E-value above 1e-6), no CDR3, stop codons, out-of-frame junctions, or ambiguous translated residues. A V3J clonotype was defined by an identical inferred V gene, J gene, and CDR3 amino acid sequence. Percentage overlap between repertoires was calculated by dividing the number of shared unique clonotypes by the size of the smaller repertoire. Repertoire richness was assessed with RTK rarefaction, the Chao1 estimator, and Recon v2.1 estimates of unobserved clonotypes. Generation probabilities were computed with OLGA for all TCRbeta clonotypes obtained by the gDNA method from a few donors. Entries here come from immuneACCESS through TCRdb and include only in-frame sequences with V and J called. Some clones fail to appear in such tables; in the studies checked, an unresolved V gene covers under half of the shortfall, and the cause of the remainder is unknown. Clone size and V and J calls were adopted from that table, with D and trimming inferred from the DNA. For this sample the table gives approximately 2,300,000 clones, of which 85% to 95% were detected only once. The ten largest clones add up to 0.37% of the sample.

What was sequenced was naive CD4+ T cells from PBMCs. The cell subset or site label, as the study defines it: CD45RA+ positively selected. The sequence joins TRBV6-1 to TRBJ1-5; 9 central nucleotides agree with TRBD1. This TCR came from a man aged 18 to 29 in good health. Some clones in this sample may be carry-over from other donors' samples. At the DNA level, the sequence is TGTGCCAGCAGACAGGGGGCTTATAGCAATCAGCCCCAGCATTTT. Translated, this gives CASRQGAYSNQPQHF.